This T cell receptor (beta chain) emerged from a study of prognosis after radiotherapy for stage I lung cancer. Study information: The patients, all with stage I non-small cell lung cancer, were enrolled between early 2018 and early 2019. Distant metastases struck a handful of patients a median of approximately seven months after radiotherapy; about 15 showed no significant progression.

On this clonotype itself: This likely stems from a read error, as it lies one base from a far larger clone.

The ends were cut back, 5 bases at V and 2 bases at J, with 13 bases in the middle. From germline, CDR1 is MNHGY and CDR2 SVAAGI. This CDR3 contains 14 residues. With two-round multiplex PCR, TCR beta CDR3 sequences were amplified from genomic DNA. Each TRBV and TRBJ gene had its own primer in the first PCR round. TCRdb re-derived calls from the multiplex PCR reads in MiXCR, one entry per CDR3 protein. The sample consists of 15,000 to 20,000 distinct CDR3 sequences, roughly 40% of them appearing once. At both of two time points, 5 to 6.5 milliliters of peripheral blood were drawn. The source of this sequence is a donor of 50 years or more with non-small cell lung cancer. The V and J genes are TRBV6-9 and TRBJ2-7; D might be TRBD2 (7 bases). The specimen comprised PBMCs, sampled before or after stereotactic body radiation therapy (not recorded which). The CDR3 nucleotides read TGTGCCAGCAGTACCGGGGGGCCACCCTACGAGCAGTACTTC. As protein: CASSTGGPPYEQYF.